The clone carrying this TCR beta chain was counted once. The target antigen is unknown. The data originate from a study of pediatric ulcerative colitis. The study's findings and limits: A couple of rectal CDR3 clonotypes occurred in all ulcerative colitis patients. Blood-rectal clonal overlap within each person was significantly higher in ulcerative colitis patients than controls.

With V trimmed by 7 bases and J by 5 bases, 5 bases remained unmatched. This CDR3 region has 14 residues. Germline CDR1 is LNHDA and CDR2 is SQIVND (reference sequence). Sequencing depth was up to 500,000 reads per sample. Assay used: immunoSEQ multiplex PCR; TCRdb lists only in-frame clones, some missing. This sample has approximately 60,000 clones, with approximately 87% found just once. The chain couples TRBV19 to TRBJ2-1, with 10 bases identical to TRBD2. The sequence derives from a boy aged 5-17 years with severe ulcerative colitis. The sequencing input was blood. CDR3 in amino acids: CASNLAGGHNEQFF. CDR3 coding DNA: TGTGCCAGTAATTTAGCGGGAGGCCACAATGAGCAGTTCTTC. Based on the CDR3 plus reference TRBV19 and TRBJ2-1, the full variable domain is DGGITQSPKYLFRKEGQNVTLSCEQNLNHDAMYWYRQDPGQGLRLIYYSQIVNDFQKGDIAEGYSVSREKKESFPLTVTSAQKNPTAFYLCASNLAGGHNEQFFGPGTRLTVL.